This T cell receptor beta chain was found in a study of blood T cell repertoires in COVID-19. Study context: From the United States, Italy and Spain came samples of acute and convalescent COVID-19. From T cells, B-cell-depleted T cells, or PBMCs came the material, which was cDNA or gDNA.

V was clipped by 3 bases and J by 5 bases; unmatched bases: 8. The CDR3 runs to 14 residues. Germline V lookup: CDR1 SGDLS, CDR2 YYNGEE. Authors' processing steps: Amplification with reference gene primers provided the estimates of nucleated cell counts. Method: immunoSEQ multiplex PCR; TCRdb's copy keeps in-frame clones and lacks some. The DNA gave D and trimming, while V, J and clone size come from that table. The profile covers 150,000 to 200,000 clones, with about 86% appearing a single time and under 9.5% taken by the ten largest. The chain employs TRBV9 and TRBJ2-7, with 7 nucleotides matching TRBD1. The sequenced sample was peripheral blood. This TCR derives from a man aged 45 to 65 with active or convalescent COVID-19. CDR3 coding DNA: TGTGCCAGCAGCGGGTCAGGGGGTAGGAACGAGCAGTACTTC. Its protein is CASSGSGGRNEQYF. Combining the CDR3 with reference TRBV9 and TRBJ2-7 gives the whole variable domain DSGVTQTPKHLITATGQRVTLRCSPRSGDLSVYWYQQSLDQGLQFLIQYYNGEERAKGNILERFSAQQFPDLHSELNLSSLELGDSALYFCASSGSGGRNEQYFGPGTRLTVT.